This entry lists 8 T cell receptor beta chains sequenced from one sample in a study of blood T cell repertoires in COVID-19. TCRdb's copy holds only in-frame clones and misses some; the assay was immunoSEQ multiplex PCR. Here the sample spans under 400,000 clones, approximately 89% being singletons. Sequencing was done on a sample of peripheral blood. Receptors originate from an older woman with COVID-19, enrolled during active disease.

This chain joins TRBV18 and TRBJ2-2; TRBD2 might be the D (6 bases). Germline V gene data show CDR1 as KGHSH and CDR2 as LQKENI. Between the trimmed V and J ends, which lost 4 bases and 5 bases, there was a span of 14 bases. This CDR3 spans 15 amino acids. This CDR3 is CASSQHRGTTGELFF. CDR3 bases: TGTGCCAGCTCACAACACCGAGGGACTACCGGGGAGCTGTTTTTT.

The chain recombines TRBV6-2 or TRBV6-3 with TRBJ1-2, with TRBD1 identical over 7 bases. The CDR3 runs to 15 residues. V was pared by 4 bases and J by 3 bases, with 8 bases of the junction left unmatched. In germline, CDR1 is MNHEY, CDR2 SVGEGT. CDR3 sequence: CASSFRTGLDYGYTF. CDR3 in DNA: TGTGCCAGCAGTTTCCGGACAGGCCTAGACTATGGCTACACCTTC.

There are a few counts of this clone. The V gene is TRBV25-1, the J gene TRBJ2-2; the match to TRBD2 covers 11 bases. V was clipped by 7 bases and J by 6 bases; unmatched bases: 4. The CDR3 runs 14 residues. Germline V gene lookup returns CDR1 MGHDK and CDR2 SYGVNS. CDR3 in amino acids: CASKGLAVAGELFF. CDR3 nucleotide sequence: TGTGCCAGCAAGGGACTAGCGGTAGCCGGGGAGCTGTTTTTT.

This clone was observed a single time. The V and J genes are TRBV5-5 and TRBJ1-6; D is ambiguous. V lost 3 bases, J lost 6 bases, and 13 bases lay in between. The length of the CDR3 is 15 residues. Per germline, CDR1 SGHKS and CDR2 YYEKEE (reference sequence). The DNA of the CDR3 is TGTGCCAGCAGCTCATCCGAGATACCTAATTCACCCCTCCACTTT. Translation gives CASSSSEIPNSPLHF.

The chain has TRBV5-1 and TRBJ1-2; 7 bases map to TRBD1. This CDR3 has 14 residues. The V segment lost 5 bases and the J segment 2 bases; nucleotides outside the gene matches: 6. CDR1 is SGHRS and CDR2 is YFSETQ in the germline V gene. The CDR3 protein is CASRQADRNYGYTF. CDR3 bases: TGCGCCAGCAGGCAGGCGGACAGGAACTATGGCTACACCTTC.

This chain uses TRBV27 with TRBJ1-5; weak D call: TRBD1 (6 bases). Germline values: CDR1 MNHEY, CDR2 SMNVEV (reference sequence). V dropped 5 bases and J dropped 0 bases, with 8 bases sitting between them. This CDR3 is built from 14 residues. The CDR3 nucleotides are TGTGCCAGCAGTCGGACAGCTAGCAATCAGCCCCAGCATTTT. Its translation is CASSRTASNQPQHF.

The CDR3 loop reads CASSASQGVDYGYTF. The CDR3 DNA sequence: TGTGCCAGCAGTGCCTCACAGGGAGTTGACTATGGCTACACCTTC. The V call is TRBV25-1, the J call TRBJ1-2; possible D gene TRBD1, 6 bases. V lost 4 bases, J lost 3 bases, and 15 bases lay in between. The germline gives CDR1 MGHDK, CDR2 SYGVNS. The CDR3 length is 15 residues.

The V call is TRBV7-4, the J call TRBJ1-3; D unresolved. This CDR3 has 14 residues. From germline, CDR1 is SGHVT and CDR2 SQSDAQ. Trimming removed 3 bases from V and 4 bases from J, with 10 bases in between. The CDR3 sequence is CASSFPPRGNTIYF. In nucleotides, the CDR3 is TGTGCCAGCAGCTTTCCCCCGAGGGGAAACACCATATATTTT.